This T cell receptor (beta chain) was sequenced during a study of OX40 agonist ivuxolimab in advanced cancers. Looking at the study overall: Of mixed ages from 23 to 79 and averaging around 60 years, the group was 65% to 85% male.

Data came from immunoSEQ multiplex PCR; TCRdb stores just in-frame clones and leaves some out. The table has 60,000 to 100,000 clones, 75% to 90% seen once; the top ten hold nearly 0.55%. Study outcomes and limitations: At doses 0.1 to 3.0 mg/kg, CD4+ and CD8+ clones expanded. The authors did not determine the antigen specificity of the expanded peripheral T cells.

Germline V gene lookup returns CDR1 ENHRY and CDR2 SYGVKD. Trimming took off 0 bases at V and 5 bases at J, with 8 bases between the two ends. The CDR3 spans 13 residues. A note on this clone: Its target is unknown.

The origin of this receptor is an adult with an advanced solid tumor such as melanoma, head and neck, liver or kidney cancer. The sequenced sample was CD4+ or CD8+ T cells sorted from blood, obtained in a trial of the OX40 agonist ivuxolimab. The genes are TRBV10-3 and TRBJ2-7, with D unresolved. The CDR3 nucleotides read TGTGCCATCAGTGAGTCGAGGCTCCACGAGCAGTACTTC. It translates to CAISESRLHEQYF.